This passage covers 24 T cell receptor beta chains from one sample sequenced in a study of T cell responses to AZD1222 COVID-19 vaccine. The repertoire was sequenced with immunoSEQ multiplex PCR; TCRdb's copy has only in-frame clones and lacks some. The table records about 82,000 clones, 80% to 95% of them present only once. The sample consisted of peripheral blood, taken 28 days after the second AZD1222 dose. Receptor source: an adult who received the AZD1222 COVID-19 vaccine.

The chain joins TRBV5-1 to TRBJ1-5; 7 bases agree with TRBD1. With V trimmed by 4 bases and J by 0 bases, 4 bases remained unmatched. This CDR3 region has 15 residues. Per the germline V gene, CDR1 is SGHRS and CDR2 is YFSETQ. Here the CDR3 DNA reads TGCGCCAGCAGCGAGGGACAGAATAGCAATCAGCCCCAGCATTTT. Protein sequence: CASSEGQNSNQPQHF. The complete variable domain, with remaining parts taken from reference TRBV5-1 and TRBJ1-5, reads KAGVTQTPRYLIKTRGQQVTLSCSPISGHRSVSWYQQTPGQGLQFLFEYFSETQRNKGNFPGRFSGRQFSNSRSEMNVSTLELGDSALYLCASSEGQNSNQPQHFGDGTRLSIL.

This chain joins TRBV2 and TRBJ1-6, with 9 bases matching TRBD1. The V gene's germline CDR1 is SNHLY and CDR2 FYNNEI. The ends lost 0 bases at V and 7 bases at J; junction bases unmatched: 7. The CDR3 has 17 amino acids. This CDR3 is CASSEALIGQGNSPLHF. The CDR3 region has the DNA TGTGCCAGCAGTGAAGCGCTGATAGGACAGGGGAATTCACCCCTCCACTTT.

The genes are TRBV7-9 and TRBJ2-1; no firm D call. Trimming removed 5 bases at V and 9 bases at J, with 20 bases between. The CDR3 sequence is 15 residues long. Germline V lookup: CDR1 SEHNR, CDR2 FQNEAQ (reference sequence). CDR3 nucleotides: TGTGCCAGCAGCCCACCGGGTAAGCGCGCGAGTGAGCAGTTCTTC. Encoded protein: CASSPPGKRASEQFF.

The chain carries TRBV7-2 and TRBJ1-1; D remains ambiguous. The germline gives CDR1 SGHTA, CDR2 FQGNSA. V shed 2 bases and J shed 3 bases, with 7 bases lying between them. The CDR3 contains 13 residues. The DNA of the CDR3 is TGTGCCAGCAGCTTATCCCCGGACACTGAAGCTTTCTTT. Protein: CASSLSPDTEAFF.

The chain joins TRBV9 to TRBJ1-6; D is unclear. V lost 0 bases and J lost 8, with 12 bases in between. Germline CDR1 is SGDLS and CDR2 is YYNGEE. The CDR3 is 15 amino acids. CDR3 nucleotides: TGTGCCAGCAGCGTAGGGATAAGAGAGGATTCACCCCTCCACTTT. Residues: CASSVGIREDSPLHF.

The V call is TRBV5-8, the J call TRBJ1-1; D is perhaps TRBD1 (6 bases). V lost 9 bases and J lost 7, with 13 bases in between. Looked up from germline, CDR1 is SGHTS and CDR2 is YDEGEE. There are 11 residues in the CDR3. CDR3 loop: CAIYGTLEAFF. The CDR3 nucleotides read TGTGCCATATACGGGACACTTGAAGCTTTCTTT.

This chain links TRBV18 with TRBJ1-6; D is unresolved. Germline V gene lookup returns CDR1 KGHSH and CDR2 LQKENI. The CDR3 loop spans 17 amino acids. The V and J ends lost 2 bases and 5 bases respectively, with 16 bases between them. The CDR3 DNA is TGTGCCAGCTCACCAGGGTGGCGGGAACGGGATAATTCACCCCTCCACTTT. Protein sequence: CASSPGWRERDNSPLHF.

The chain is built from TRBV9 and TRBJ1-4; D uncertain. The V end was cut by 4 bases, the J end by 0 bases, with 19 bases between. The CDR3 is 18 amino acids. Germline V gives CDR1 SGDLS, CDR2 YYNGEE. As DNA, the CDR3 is TGTGCCAGCAGCCCCTCCGCCGGCCGCGGGCCAACTAATGAAAAACTGTTTTTT. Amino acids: CASSPSAGRGPTNEKLFF.

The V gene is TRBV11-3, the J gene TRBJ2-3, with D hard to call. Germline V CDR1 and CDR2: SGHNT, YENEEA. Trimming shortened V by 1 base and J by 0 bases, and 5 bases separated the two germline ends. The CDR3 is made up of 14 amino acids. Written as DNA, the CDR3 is TGTGCCAGCAGCTTAGGACCGAGCACAGATACGCAGTATTTT. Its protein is CASSLGPSTDTQYF.

The DNA of the CDR3 is TGTGCCATCAGTGAGTTTTCAAGGACGGAGTCGGATCAGCCCCAGCATTTT. Translating gives CAISEFSRTESDQPQHF. This sequence joins TRBV10-3 and TRBJ1-5; no clear D. There are 17 residues in the CDR3. V was shortened by 1 base and J by 5 bases, with 18 bases between the two germline ends. Germline assignment: CDR1 ENHRY and CDR2 SYGVKD.

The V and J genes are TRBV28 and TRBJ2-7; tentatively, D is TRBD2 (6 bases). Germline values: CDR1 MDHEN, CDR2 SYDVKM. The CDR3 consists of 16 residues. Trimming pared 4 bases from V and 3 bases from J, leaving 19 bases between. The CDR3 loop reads CASSSTGATGGYEQYF. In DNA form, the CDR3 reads TGTGCCAGCAGTTCTACAGGAGCAACCGGGGGCTACGAGCAGTACTTC.

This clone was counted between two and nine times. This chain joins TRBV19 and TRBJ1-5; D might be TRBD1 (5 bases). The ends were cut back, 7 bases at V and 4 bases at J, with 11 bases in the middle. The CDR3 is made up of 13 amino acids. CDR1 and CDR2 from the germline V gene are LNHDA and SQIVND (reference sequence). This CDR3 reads CASTRTQNQPQHF. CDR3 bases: TGTGCCAGTACTCGGACACAGAATCAGCCCCAGCATTTT.

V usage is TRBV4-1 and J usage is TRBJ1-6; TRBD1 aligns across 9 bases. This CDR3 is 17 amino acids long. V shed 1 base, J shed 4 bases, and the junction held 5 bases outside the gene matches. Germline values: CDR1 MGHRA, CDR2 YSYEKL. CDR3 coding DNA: TGCGCCAGCAGCCAAGTTGGGACAGGGTCATATAATTCACCCCTCCACTTT. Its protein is CASSQVGTGSYNSPLHF.

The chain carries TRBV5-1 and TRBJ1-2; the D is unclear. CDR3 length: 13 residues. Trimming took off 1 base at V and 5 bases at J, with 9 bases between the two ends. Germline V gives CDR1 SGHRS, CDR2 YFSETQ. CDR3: CASSLRVGYGYTF. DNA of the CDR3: TGCGCCAGCAGCTTGCGGGTCGGATATGGCTACACCTTC.

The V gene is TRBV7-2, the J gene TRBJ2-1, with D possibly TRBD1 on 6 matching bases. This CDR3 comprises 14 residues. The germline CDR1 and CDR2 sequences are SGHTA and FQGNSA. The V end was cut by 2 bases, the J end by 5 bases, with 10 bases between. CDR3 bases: TGTGCCAGCAGCTTACAGGGGTTGCACAATGAGCAGTTCTTC. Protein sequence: CASSLQGLHNEQFF.

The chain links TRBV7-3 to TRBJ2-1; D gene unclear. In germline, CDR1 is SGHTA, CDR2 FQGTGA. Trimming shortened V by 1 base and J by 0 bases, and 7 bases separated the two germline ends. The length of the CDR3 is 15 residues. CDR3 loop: CASSLNPSSYNEQFF. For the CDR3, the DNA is TGTGCCAGCAGCTTAAACCCAAGCTCCTACAATGAGCAGTTCTTC. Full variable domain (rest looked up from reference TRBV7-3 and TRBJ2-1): GAGVSQTPSNKVTEKGKYVELRCDPISGHTALYWYRQSLGQGPEFLIYFQGTGAADDSGLPNDRFFAVRPEGSVSTLKIQRTERGDSAVYLCASSLNPSSYNEQFFGPGTRLTVL.

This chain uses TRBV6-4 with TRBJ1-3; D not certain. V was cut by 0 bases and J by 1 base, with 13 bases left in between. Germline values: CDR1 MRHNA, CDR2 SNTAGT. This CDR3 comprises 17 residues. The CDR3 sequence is CASSDSVAEGSGNTIYF. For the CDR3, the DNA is TGTGCCAGCAGTGACTCGGTAGCAGAAGGGTCTGGAAACACCATATATTTT.

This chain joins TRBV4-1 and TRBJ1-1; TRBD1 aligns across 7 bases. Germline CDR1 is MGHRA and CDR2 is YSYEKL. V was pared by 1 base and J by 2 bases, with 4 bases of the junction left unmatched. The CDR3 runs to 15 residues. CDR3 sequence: CASSQAGTANTEAFF. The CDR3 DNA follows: TGCGCCAGCAGCCAAGCCGGGACAGCCAACACTGAAGCTTTCTTT.

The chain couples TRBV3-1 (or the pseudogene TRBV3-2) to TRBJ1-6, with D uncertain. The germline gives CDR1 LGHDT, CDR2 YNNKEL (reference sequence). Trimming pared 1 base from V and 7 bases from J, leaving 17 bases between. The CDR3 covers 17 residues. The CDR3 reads CASSQGSPATANSPLHF. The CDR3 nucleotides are TGTGCCAGCAGCCAAGGGTCCCCGGCCACTGCAAATTCACCCCTCCACTTT.

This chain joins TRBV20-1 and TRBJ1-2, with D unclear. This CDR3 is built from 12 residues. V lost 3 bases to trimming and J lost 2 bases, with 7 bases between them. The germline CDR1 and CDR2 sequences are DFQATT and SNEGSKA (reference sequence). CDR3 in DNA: TGCAGTGCTAGTATCGAAAACTATGGCTACACCTTC. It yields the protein CSASIENYGYTF.

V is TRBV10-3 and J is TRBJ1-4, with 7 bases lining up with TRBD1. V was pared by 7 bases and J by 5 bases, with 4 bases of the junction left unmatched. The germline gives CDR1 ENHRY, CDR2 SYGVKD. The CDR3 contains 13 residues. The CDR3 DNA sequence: TGTGCCATCAAAGGGACAGAGAATGAAAAACTGTTTTTT. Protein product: CAIKGTENEKLFF.

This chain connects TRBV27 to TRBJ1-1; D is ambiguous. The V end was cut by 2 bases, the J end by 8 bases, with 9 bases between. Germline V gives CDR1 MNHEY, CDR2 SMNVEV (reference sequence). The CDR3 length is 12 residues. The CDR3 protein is CASSLGPGEAFF. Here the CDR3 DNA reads TGTGCCAGCAGTTTAGGGCCAGGAGAAGCTTTCTTT.

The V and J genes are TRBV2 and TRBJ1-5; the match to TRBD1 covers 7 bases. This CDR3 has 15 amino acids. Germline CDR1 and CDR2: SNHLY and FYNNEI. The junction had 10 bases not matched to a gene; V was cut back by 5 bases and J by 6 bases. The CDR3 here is CASSLTGNGAQPQHF. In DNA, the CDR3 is TGTGCCAGCAGTCTGACAGGGAACGGAGCTCAGCCCCAGCATTTT.

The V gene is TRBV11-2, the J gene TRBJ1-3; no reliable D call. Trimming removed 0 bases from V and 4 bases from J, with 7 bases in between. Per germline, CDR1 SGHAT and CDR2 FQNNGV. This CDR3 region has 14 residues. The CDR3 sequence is CASSLDQGGNTIYF. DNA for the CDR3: TGTGCCAGCAGCTTAGATCAAGGAGGAAACACCATATATTTT. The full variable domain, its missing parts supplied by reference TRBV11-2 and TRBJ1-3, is EAGVAQSPRYKIIEKRQSVAFWCNPISGHATLYWYQQILGQGPKLLIQFQNNGVVDDSQLPKDRFSAERLKGVDSTLKIQPAKLEDSAVYLCASSLDQGGNTIYFGEGSWLTVV.